This TCR beta chain comes out of a study of cytomegalovirus exposure and HLA in healthy donors. Findings and caveats of the study: Follow-up analysis later connected one missense variant in DCLRE1C with trimming of TCR beta V- and J-genes.

A word on this clone: Its antigen is undetermined.

PCR was performed using 60 Vbeta and 13 Jbeta primers. The assay was immunoSEQ multiplex PCR, and TCRdb's table has in-frame clones only and misses some. Among around 120,000 clones listed, 55% to 75% were seen once. This CDR3 has 18 residues. The trim removed 1 base at V and 3 bases at J, leaving 8 bases unmatched. Germline V gene data show CDR1 as LGHNA and CDR2 as YNFKEQ. The sequence derives from a woman aged 35 to 49 in good health and CMV-seropositive. The sample consisted of PBMCs. The chain combines TRBV4-2 with TRBJ2-2; 10 bases align to TRBD1. CDR3 bases: TGTGCCAGCAGCCAAGCGGCTTTGGGACAGGGGTACACCGGGGAGCTGTTTTTT. This sequence encodes CASSQAALGQGYTGELFF.